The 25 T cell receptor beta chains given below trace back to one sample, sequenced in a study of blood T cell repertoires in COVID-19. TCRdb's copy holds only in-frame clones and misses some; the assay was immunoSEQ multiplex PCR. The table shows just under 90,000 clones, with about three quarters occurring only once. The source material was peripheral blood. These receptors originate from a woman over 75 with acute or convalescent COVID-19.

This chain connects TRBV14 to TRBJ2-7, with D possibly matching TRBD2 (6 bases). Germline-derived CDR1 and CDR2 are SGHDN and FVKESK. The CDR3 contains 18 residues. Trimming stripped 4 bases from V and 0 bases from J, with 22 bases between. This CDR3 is CASSPTGGGGASSYEQYF. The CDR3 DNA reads TGTGCCAGCAGCCCAACCGGCGGTGGCGGGGCAAGCTCCTACGAGCAGTACTTC.

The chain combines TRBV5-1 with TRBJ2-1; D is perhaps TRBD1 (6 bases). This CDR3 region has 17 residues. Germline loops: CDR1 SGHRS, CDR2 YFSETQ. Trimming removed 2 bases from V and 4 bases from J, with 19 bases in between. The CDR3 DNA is TGCGCCAGCAGCTTCATCCTGATAGGGGGAGTGTACAATGAGCAGTTCTTC. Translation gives CASSFILIGGVYNEQFF.

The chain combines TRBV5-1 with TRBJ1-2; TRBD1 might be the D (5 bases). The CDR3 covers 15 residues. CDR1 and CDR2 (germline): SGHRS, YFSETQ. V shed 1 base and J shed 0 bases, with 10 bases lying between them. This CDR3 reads CASSLTGGSNYGYTF. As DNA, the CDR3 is TGCGCCAGCAGCTTGACAGGAGGGTCTAACTATGGCTACACCTTC.

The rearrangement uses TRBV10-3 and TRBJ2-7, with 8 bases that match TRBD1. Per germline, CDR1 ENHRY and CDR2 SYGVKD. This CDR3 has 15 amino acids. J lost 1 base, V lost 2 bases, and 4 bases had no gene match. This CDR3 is CAISEARTGSYEQYF. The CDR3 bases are TGTGCCATCAGTGAGGCAAGGACAGGGTCCTACGAGCAGTACTTC.

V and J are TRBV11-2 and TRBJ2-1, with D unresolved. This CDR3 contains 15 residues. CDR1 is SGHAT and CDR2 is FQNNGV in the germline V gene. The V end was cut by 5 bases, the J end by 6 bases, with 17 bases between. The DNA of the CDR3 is TGTGCCAGCAGCCCCGACGGGTTTAGCCCCAATGAGCAGTTCTTC. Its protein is CASSPDGFSPNEQFF. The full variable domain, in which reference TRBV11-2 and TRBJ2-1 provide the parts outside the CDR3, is EAGVAQSPRYKIIEKRQSVAFWCNPISGHATLYWYQQILGQGPKLLIQFQNNGVVDDSQLPKDRFSAERLKGVDSTLKIQPAKLEDSAVYLCASSPDGFSPNEQFFGPGTRLTVL.

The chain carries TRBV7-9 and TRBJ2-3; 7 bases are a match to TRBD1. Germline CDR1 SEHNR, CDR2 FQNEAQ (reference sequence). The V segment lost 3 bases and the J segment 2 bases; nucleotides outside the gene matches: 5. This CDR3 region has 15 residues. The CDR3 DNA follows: TGTGCCAGCAGCTTGGGGACAGCCTACACAGATACGCAGTATTTT. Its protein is CASSLGTAYTDTQYF.

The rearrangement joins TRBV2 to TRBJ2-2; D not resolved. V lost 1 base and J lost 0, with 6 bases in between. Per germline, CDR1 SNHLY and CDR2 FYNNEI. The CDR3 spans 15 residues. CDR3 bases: TGTGCCAGCAGTGAAGGCGTGGCGAACACCGGGGAGCTGTTTTTT. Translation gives CASSEGVANTGELFF.

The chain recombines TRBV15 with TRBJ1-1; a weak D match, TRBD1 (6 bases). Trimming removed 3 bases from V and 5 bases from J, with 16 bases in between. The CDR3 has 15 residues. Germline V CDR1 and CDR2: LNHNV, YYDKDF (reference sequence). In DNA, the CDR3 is TGTGCCACCAGCAGTGGAAGAGGGGGTTATACTGAAGCTTTCTTT. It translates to CATSSGRGGYTEAFF.

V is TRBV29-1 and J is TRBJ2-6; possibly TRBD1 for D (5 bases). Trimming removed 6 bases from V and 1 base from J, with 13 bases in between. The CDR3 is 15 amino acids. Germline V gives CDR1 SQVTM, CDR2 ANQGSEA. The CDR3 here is CSVQSPGSGANVLTF. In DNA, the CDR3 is TGCAGCGTCCAAAGCCCAGGGTCTGGGGCCAACGTCCTGACTTTC.

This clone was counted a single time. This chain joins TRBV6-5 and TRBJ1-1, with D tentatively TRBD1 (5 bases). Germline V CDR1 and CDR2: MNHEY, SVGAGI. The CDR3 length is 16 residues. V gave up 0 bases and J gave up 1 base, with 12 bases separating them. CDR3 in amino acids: CASSYSDGGGNTEAFF. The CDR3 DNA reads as TGTGCCAGCAGTTACTCAGACGGGGGAGGGAACACTGAAGCTTTCTTT.

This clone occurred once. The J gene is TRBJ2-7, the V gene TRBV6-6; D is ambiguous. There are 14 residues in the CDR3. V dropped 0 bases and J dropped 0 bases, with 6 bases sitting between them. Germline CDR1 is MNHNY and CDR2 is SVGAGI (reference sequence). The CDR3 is CASSYSAVSYEQYF. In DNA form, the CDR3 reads TGTGCCAGCAGTTACTCGGCAGTCTCCTACGAGCAGTACTTC.

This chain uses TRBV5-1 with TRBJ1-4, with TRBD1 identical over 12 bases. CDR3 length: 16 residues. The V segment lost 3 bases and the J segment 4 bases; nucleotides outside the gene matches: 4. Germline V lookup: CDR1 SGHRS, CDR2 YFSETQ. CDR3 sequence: CASSSGQGAINEKLFF. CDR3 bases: TGCGCCAGCAGCTCGGGACAGGGGGCGATTAATGAAAAACTGTTTTTT.

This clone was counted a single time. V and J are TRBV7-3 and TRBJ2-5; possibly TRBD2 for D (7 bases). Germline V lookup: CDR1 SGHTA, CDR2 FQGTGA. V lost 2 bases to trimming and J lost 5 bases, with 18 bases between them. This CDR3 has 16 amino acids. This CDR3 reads CASSLSGGNAYETQYF. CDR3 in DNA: TGTGCCAGCAGCTTATCGGGGGGCAACGCCTATGAGACCCAGTACTTC.

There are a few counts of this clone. This chain's CDR3 is CASSPSGVRGTYGYTF. CDR3 DNA sequence: TGTGCCAGCAGCCCGTCTGGGGTCAGGGGGACCTATGGCTACACCTTC. This chain uses TRBV7-2 with TRBJ1-2, with 7 bases that match TRBD1. The CDR3 covers 16 residues. J gave up 4 bases and V 5 bases, and 13 bases lay outside the gene matches. Per germline, CDR1 SGHTA and CDR2 FQGNSA.

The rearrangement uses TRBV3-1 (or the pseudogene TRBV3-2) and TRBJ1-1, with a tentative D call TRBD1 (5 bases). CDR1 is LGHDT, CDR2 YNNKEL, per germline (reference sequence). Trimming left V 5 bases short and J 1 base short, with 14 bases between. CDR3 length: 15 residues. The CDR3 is CASSFLYRTNTEAFF. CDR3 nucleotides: TGTGCCAGCAGCTTTCTTTACAGGACGAACACTGAAGCTTTCTTT.

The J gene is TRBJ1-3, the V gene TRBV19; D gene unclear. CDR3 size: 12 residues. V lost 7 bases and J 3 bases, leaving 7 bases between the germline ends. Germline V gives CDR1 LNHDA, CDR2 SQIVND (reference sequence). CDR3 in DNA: TGTGCCAGTACCTCAGATGGAAACACCATATATTTT. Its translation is CASTSDGNTIYF.

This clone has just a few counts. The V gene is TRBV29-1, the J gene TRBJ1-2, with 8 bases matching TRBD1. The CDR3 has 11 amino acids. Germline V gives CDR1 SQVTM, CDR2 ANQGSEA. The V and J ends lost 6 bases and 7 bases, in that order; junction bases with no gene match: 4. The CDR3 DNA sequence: TGCAGCGTCAGACAGGGGAGTGGCTACACCTTC. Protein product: CSVRQGSGYTF.

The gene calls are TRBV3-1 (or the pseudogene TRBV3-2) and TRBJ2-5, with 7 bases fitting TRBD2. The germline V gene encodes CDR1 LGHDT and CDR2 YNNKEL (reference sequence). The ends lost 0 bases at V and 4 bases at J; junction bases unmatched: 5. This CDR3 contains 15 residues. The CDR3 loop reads CASSQDWRGRETQYF. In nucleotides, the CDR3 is TGTGCCAGCAGCCAAGATTGGCGGGGGAGAGAGACCCAGTACTTC.

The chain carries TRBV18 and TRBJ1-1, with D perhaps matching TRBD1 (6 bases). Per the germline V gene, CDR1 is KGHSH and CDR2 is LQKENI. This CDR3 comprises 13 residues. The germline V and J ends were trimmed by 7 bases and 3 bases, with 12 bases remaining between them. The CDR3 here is CASYQGTDTEAFF. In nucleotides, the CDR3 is TGTGCCAGCTACCAGGGGACGGACACTGAAGCTTTCTTT.

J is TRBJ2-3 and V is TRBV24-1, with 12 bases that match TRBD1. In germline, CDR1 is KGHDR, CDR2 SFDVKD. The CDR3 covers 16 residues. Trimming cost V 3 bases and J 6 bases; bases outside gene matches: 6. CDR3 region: CATSDAGTGGYDTQYF. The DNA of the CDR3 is TGTGCCACCAGTGATGCCGGGACAGGGGGCTACGATACGCAGTATTTT.

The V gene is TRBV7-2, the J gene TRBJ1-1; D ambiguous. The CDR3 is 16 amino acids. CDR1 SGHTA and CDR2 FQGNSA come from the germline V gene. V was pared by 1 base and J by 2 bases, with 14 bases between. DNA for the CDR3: TGTGCCAGCAGCTTAGGGTGGGTCAGGCTCAACACTGAAGCTTTCTTT. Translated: CASSLGWVRLNTEAFF.

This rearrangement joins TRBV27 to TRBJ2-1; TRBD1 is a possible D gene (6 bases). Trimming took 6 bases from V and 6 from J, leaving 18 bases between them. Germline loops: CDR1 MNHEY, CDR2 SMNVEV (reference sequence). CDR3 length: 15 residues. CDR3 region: CASSQNRVVVNEQFF. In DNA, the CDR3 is TGTGCCAGCAGCCAAAACAGGGTAGTAGTCAATGAGCAGTTCTTC.

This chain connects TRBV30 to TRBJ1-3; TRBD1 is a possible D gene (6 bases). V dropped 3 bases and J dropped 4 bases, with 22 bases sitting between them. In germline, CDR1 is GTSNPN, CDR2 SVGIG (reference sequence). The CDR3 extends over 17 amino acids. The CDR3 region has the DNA TGTGCCTGGAGCGACGACAGGCTCGGCTATAAGGGAAACACCATATATTTT. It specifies CAWSDDRLGYKGNTIYF. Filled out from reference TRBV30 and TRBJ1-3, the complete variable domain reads SQTIHQWPATLVQPVGSPLSLECTVEGTSNPNLYWYRQAAGRGLQLLFYSVGIGQISSEVPQNLSASRPQDRQFILSSKKLLLSDSGFYLCAWSDDRLGYKGNTIYFGEGSWLTVV.

CDR3 sequence: CASSRLTGGYTEAFF. In nucleotides, the CDR3 is TGCGCCAGCAGCCGATTGACAGGGGGGTACACTGAAGCTTTCTTT. The rearrangement links TRBV5-1 to TRBJ1-1; 9 bases match TRBD1. CDR1 SGHRS and CDR2 YFSETQ come from the germline V gene. The length of the CDR3 is 15 residues. V shed 4 bases, J shed 3 bases, and the junction held 7 bases outside the gene matches.

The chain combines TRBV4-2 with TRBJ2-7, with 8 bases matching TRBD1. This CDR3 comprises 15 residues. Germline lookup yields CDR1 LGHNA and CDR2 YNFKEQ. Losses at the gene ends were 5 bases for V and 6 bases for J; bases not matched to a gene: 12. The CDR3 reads CASSKYDRGESEQYF. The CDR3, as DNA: TGTGCCAGCAGCAAATACGACAGGGGCGAGTCCGAGCAGTACTTC.